This TCR beta chain was profiled in a study of OX40 agonist ivuxolimab in advanced cancers. Whole-study context: A partial response was reached by three patients: one with hepatocellular carcinoma and two with cutaneous melanoma.

Enrollment shut out patients with autoimmune disease history or systemic immunosuppression. Here immunoSEQ multiplex PCR was the method, and the copy in TCRdb shows in-frame clones only, minus some. The table includes 40,000 or so clones, around 86% detected once. With 4 bases removed from V and 6 bases from J, the gap between germline ends came to 10 bases. This CDR3 region has 12 residues. In germline, CDR1 is MNHNS, CDR2 SASEGT. This receptor was identified in an adult with an advanced solid tumor such as melanoma, head and neck, liver or kidney cancer. Material: CD4+ or CD8+ T cells sorted from blood, obtained in a trial of the OX40 agonist ivuxolimab. V usage is TRBV6-1 and J usage is TRBJ2-7; D remains ambiguous. DNA of the CDR3: TGTGCCAGCAGTGCGCCAGGTCCCGAGCAGTACTTC. This codes for CASSAPGPEQYF.